The clone carrying this T cell receptor (beta chain) has a single count. In the authors' workflow: Reference gene primers were amplified, and this amplification served to estimate nucleated cell counts. The method was immunoSEQ multiplex PCR; TCRdb's version includes in-frame clones alone and lacks a portion of them. Clone size and V and J calls were adopted from that table, with D and trimming inferred from the DNA. The sample has about 60,000 clones; 70% to 90% are singletons. The data are from a study of blood T cell repertoires in COVID-19. Study information: Spain, Italy and the United States supplied samples that represented acute and convalescent COVID-19. Sources were T cells, B-cell-depleted T cells, or PBMCs; the material itself was cDNA or gDNA.

Germline V lookup: CDR1 SGHRS, CDR2 YFSETQ. The CDR3 totals 14 residues. V was pared by 4 bases and J by 0 bases, with 4 bases of the junction left unmatched. The sequencing sample was made of peripheral blood. The chain joins TRBV5-1 to TRBJ2-7; TRBD1 aligns across 7 bases. The receptor was derived from a man aged 60-69 years with acute or convalescent COVID-19. CDR3 coding DNA: TGCGCCAGCAGCACACAGGGGAGCTCCTACGAGCAGTACTTC. It encodes CASSTQGSSYEQYF.